This is a list of T cell receptor beta chains from one sample in a study of cytomegalovirus exposure and HLA in healthy donors. Only in-frame clones appear in the TCRdb table, and some are missing; sequencing was by immunoSEQ multiplex PCR. Of a few hundred thousand clones listed, 88% are singletons. Sequencing was done on a sample of PBMCs. All receptors derive from a woman under 30 in good health and CMV-seronegative. Each CDR3 is given with its conserved first and last residue. A D gene is named only where the DNA matches it firmly. Clone size is stated in some rows and not others, as once, few, many or a class when expanded.

CDR3 length,J gene,D gene,clone size,V gene,CDR3 protein,CDR3 DNA
12,TRBJ1-1,.,.,TRBV5-1,CASSFFGEGAFF,TGCGCCAGCAGCTTTTTCGGGGAGGGGGCTTTCTTT
14,TRBJ2-1,TRBD2,.,TRBV6-5,CASSYKLAGGPVFF,TGTGCCAGCAGTTACAAACTAGCGGGAGGGCCCGTTTTCTTC
16,TRBJ2-7,.,once,TRBV28,CASSRPQGGFSYEQYF,TGTGCCAGCAGCCGGCCCCAGGGTGGATTCTCCTACGAGCAGTACTTC
15,TRBJ1-2,TRBD1,.,TRBV28,CASNVGQGRTIGYTF,TGTGCCAGCAACGTCGGACAGGGAAGGACTATTGGCTACACCTTC
13,TRBJ2-7,TRBD2,once,TRBV5-6,CASSLGLAHEQYF,TGTGCCAGCAGCTTGGGACTAGCTCACGAGCAGTACTTC
15,TRBJ2-7,TRBD2,once,TRBV11-2,CASSSYSGGSYEQYF,TGTGCCAGCAGCTCATATAGCGGGGGCTCCTACGAGCAGTACTTC
13,TRBJ1-1,.,once,TRBV27,CASSWASGREAFF,TGTGCCAGCAGTTGGGCCTCGGGGAGAGAAGCTTTCTTT
15,TRBJ2-7,TRBD1,.,TRBV6-5,CASSSKDRVIYEQYF,TGTGCCAGCAGTTCGAAAGACAGGGTTATCTACGAGCAGTACTTC
18,TRBJ1-2,TRBD1,few,TRBV10-3,CAISDTKGQGQRNYGYTF,TGTGCCATCAGTGACACAAAAGGTCAGGGACAGAGGAACTATGGCTACACCTTC
21,TRBJ2-7,.,.,TRBV28,CASSCSNRTAIKFKRSYEQYF,TGTGCCAGCAGCTGCTCGAACCGGACAGCAATAAAATTTAAAAGGTCCTACGAGCAGTACTTC